Below are 11 T cell receptor beta chains sequenced from a single sample in a study of T cells expressing NK-cell markers. TCRdb re-called the 5' RACE reads; every CDR3 protein appears as one record, without DNA. The clone table shows a few hundred thousand distinct CDR3 sequences, with the ten largest holding roughly 5.2%. Specimen: blood T cells: a sorted CD56 or NKG2C T cell subset, CD4+ or CD8+ T cells, or bulk PBMC T cells (not recorded which). The source of these receptors is a man aged 18 to 69 in good health.

The J gene is TRBJ2-1, the V gene TRBV7-8; TCRdb's D call, TRBD2, is unchecked because there is no DNA. CDR3 length equals 16 residues. CDR1 is SGHVS and CDR2 is FQNEAQ in the germline V gene. CDR3: CASSFDDPTSGGGWFF.

The chain couples TRBV6-5 to TRBJ2-4. Germline V gene sequence: CDR1 MNHEY, CDR2 SVGAGI. This CDR3 contains 14 residues. The CDR3 loop reads CASSYALAKNIQYF.

This sequence joins TRBV7-3 and TRBJ2-1; TCRdb's D call of TRBD1 is untestable without DNA. CDR3 length equals 15 residues. Germline V gives CDR1 SGHTA, CDR2 FQGTGA. The CDR3: CASSLVPGQGHEQFF.

CDR3 loop: CASSEGRGDTQYF. V usage is TRBV6-1 and J usage is TRBJ2-3; without DNA, the TCRdb call of TRBD2 cannot be checked. The CDR3 consists of 13 residues. Germline-derived CDR1 and CDR2 are MNHNS and SASEGT.

The chain recombines TRBV9 with TRBJ1-1. The CDR3 length is 13 residues. Germline V CDR1 and CDR2: SGDLS, YYNGEE. The CDR3 reads CASSALQYTEAFF. Looking up the rest from reference TRBV9 and TRBJ1-1 gives the full variable domain: DSGVTQTPKHLITATGQRVTLRCSPRSGDLSVYWYQQSLDQGLQFLIQYYNGEERAKGNILERFSAQQFPDLHSELNLSSLELGDSALYFCASSALQYTEAFFGQGTRLTVV.

V usage is TRBV5-1 and J usage is TRBJ2-5; with no DNA, the TCRdb D assignment of TRBD1 cannot be verified. CDR1 and CDR2 (germline): SGHRS, YFSETQ. The CDR3 totals 16 residues. The CDR3 sequence is CASSRYGTAYQETQYF. Based on the CDR3 plus reference TRBV5-1 and TRBJ2-5, the full variable domain is KAGVTQTPRYLIKTRGQQVTLSCSPISGHRSVSWYQQTPGQGLQFLFEYFSETQRNKGNFPGRFSGRQFSNSRSEMNVSTLELGDSALYLCASSRYGTAYQETQYFGPGTRLLVL.

The rearrangement joins TRBV9 to TRBJ1-6; the TCRdb call, TRBD1, lacks DNA for checking. Germline assignment: CDR1 SGDLS and CDR2 YYNGEE. The CDR3 spans 16 residues. The CDR3 sequence: CASSERDTTYNSPLHF. Full variable domain (missing parts from reference TRBV9 and TRBJ1-6): DSGVTQTPKHLITATGQRVTLRCSPRSGDLSVYWYQQSLDQGLQFLIQYYNGEERAKGNILERFSAQQFPDLHSELNLSSLELGDSALYFCASSERDTTYNSPLHFGNGTRLTVT.

This chain uses TRBV7-2 with TRBJ2-3; TCRdb's D gene call, TRBD1, goes unchecked for lack of DNA. The CDR3 totals 14 residues. In germline, CDR1 is SGHTA, CDR2 FQGNSA. CDR3 sequence: CASSLERSRDRRNF.

V is TRBV15 and J is TRBJ1-5. This CDR3 has 13 amino acids. Germline CDR1 and CDR2: LNHNV and YYDKDF (reference sequence). The CDR3 region is CATSRAKGQPQHF.

This clonotype is deemed medium-sized by its frequency. This chain's CDR3 is CASSFRPALGYEQYF. The V and J genes are TRBV5-8 and TRBJ2-7. Germline V CDR1 and CDR2: SGHTS, YDEGEE. The CDR3 length is 15 residues.

The chain recombines TRBV7-9 with TRBJ2-7; the TCRdb call, TRBD2, lacks DNA for checking. This CDR3 contains 15 residues. Germline loops: CDR1 SEHNR, CDR2 FQNEAQ (reference sequence). CDR3 region: CASSPPAGFEYEQYF.